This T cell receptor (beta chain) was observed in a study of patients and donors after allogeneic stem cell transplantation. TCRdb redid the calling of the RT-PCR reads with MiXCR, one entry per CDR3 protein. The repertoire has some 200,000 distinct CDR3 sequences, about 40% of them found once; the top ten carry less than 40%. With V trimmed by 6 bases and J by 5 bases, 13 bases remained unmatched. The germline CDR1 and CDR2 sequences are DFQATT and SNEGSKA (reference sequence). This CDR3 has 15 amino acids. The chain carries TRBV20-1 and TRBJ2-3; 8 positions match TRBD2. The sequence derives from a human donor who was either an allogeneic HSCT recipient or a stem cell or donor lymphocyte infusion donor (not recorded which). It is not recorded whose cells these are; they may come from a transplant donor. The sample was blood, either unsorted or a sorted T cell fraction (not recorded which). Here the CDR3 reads CSATDGTRAVDTQYF. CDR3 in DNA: TGCAGTGCAACCGACGGGACTAGGGCTGTAGATACGCAGTATTTT.